This paragraph covers one T cell receptor beta chain sequence. Its specificity is unknown. MiXCR, applied by TCRdb to the 5' RACE reads, yields one record per CDR3 protein. The sample has approximately 240,000 distinct CDR3 sequences, 11% to 15% seen once. This CDR3 region has 13 residues. The germline V and J ends were trimmed by 11 bases and 3 bases, with 11 bases remaining between them. This entry belongs to a study of identical twins. Study-wide points: Memory repertoires showed no such pattern, whereas abundant cord blood beta clonotypes carried fewer insertions. Within twin pairs, the out-of-frame alpha sequences they shared showed excess low generation probability.

Input material: memory (CD45RO+) T cells sorted from blood. The TCR sequence derives from a woman aged 18-30 years in good health. The J gene is TRBJ1-6, the V gene TRBV12-3 or TRBV12-4; D gene ambiguous. The CDR3 region has the DNA TGTGCCGTCCAAGAGGACTATAATTCACCCCTCCACTTT. It yields the protein CAVQEDYNSPLHF.